The present TCR beta chain was sequenced within a study of OX40 agonist ivuxolimab in advanced cancers. Study details: The dose-escalation cohort was about 80% male, with a mean age of about 60 years, ranging about 23 to 90. Findings and limits, study-wide: Relatively little clonal expansion, among the lowest observed, appeared in partial responders at 0.1-3.0 mg/kg. Mean expanded clone counts were higher in CD8+ than CD4+ T cells.

Generated by immunoSEQ multiplex PCR, the TCRdb table keeps only in-frame clones and is missing some. The sample records 25,000 to 30,000 clones, 87% being singletons. To note about this clone: The antigen remains undetermined.

Baseline, cycle 4 day 1, and cycle 7 day 1 were the blood sampling points. Per the germline V gene, CDR1 is LNHDA and CDR2 is SQIVND (reference sequence). V was pared by 6 bases and J by 6 bases, with 19 bases between. This CDR3 spans 15 amino acids. The clonotype was recovered from an adult with an advanced solid tumor such as melanoma, head and neck, liver or kidney cancer. This chain links TRBV19 with TRBJ2-3; D is undetermined. The sequenced sample was CD4+ or CD8+ T cells sorted from blood, obtained in a trial of the OX40 agonist ivuxolimab. CDR3 residues: CASRDNKAFGDTQYF. CDR3 in DNA: TGTGCCAGTAGAGACAACAAGGCATTTGGGGATACGCAGTATTTT.